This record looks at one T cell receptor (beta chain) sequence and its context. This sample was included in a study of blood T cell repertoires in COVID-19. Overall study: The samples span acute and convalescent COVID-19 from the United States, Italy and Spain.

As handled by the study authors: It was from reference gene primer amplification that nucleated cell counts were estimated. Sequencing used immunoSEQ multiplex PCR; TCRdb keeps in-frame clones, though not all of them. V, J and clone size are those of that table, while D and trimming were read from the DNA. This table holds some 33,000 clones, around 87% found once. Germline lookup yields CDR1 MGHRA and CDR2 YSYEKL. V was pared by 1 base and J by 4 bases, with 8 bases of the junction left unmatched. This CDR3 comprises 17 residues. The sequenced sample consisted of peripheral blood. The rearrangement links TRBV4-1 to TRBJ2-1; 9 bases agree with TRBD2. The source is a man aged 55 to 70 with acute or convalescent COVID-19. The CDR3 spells CASSQVYSGSFYNEQFF. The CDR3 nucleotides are TGCGCCAGCAGCCAAGTATATAGCGGGAGTTTTTACAATGAGCAGTTCTTC.